This T cell receptor beta chain stems from a study of cytomegalovirus exposure and HLA in healthy donors. Study-wide results and limits: What a later analysis reportedly showed was that an Asian-associated ancestry cluster had fewer N-insertions than the roughly 670-donor mean. Cytomegalovirus-associated TCR beta chains were listed, numbering under 200. Prediction of most subjects' HLA-A and HLA-B alleles by TCR beta sequences was reportedly accurate. Whilst most TCR sequences proved rare, a subset of public TCRs occurred across many donors.

The study ran its PCR with 60 Vbeta and 13 Jbeta primers. Only in-frame clones appear in the TCRdb table, and some are missing; sequencing was by immunoSEQ multiplex PCR. The sample contains 150,000 or so clones, roughly 85% of which appear only once. A few counts support this clone. Its cognate antigen is unknown. The CDR3 has 12 residues. CDR1 and CDR2 from the germline V gene are SGHDT and YYEEEE. The V and J ends lost 7 bases and 3 bases, in that order; junction bases with no gene match: 1. This TCR was recovered from a male donor in good health and CMV-seronegative. The V call is TRBV5-6, the J call TRBJ1-5; 7 nucleotides match TRBD1. The sequenced material came from PBMCs. CDR3 coding DNA: TGTGCCAGCGGACAGGTCAATCAGCCCCAGCATTTT. Its translation is CASGQVNQPQHF.